This T cell receptor beta chain was observed in a study of tumor and adjacent non-tumor tissue in lung cancer. This sample's RNA came from whole unsorted tissue. This non-tumor lung sample came from over 3 cm beyond the tumor edge. This CDR3 spans 14 amino acids. Germline V gene lookup returns CDR1 SGHAT and CDR2 FQNNGV. Details on this clonotype: Its target is not known. The germline gene is not matched at one end of the junction; a read error may be the cause.

General study findings and limits: Compared with tumor, normal lung showed significantly lower TCR diversity.

TCRbeta libraries were built with three rounds of nested PCR, modified from ARM-PCR. Using its own MiXCR run on the multiplex PCR reads, TCRdb lists one record per CDR3 protein. The sample contains 85,000 to 130,000 distinct CDR3 sequences, roughly two thirds of which appear only once. Sequenced material: distant non-tumor lung tissue. The rearrangement joins TRBV11-2 to TRBJ1-1; the match to TRBD1 covers 7 bases. The receptor was derived from a man under 40 with non-small cell lung cancer. The CDR3 nucleotides are TGTACCAACAGCATAGACAGGGAGAGCACTGAAGTTTTCTTT. Protein: CTNSIDRESTEVFF. Full variable domain (outside the CDR3, taken from reference TRBV11-2 and TRBJ1-1): EAGVAQSPRYKIIEKRQSVAFWCNPISGHATLYWYQQILGQGPKLLIQFQNNGVVDDSQLPKDRFSAERLKGVDSTLKIQPAKLEDSAVYLCTNSIDRESTEVFFGQGTRLTVV.